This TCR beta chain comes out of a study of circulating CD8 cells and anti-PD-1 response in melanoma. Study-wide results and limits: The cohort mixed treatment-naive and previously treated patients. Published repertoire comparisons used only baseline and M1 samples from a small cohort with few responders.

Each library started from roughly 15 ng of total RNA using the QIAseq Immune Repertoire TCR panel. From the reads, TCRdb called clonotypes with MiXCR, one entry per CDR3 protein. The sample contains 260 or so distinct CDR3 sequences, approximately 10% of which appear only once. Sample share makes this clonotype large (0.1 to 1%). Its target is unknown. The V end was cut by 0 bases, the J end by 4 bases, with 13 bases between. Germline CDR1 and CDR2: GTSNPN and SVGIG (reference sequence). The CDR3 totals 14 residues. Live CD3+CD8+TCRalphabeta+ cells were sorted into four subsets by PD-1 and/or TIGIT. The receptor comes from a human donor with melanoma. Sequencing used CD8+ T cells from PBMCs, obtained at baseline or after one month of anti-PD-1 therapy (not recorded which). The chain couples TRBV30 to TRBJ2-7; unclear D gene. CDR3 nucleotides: TGTGCCTGGAGTGTATATCACTCCAGTTACGAGCAGTACTTC. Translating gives CAWSVYHSSYEQYF.